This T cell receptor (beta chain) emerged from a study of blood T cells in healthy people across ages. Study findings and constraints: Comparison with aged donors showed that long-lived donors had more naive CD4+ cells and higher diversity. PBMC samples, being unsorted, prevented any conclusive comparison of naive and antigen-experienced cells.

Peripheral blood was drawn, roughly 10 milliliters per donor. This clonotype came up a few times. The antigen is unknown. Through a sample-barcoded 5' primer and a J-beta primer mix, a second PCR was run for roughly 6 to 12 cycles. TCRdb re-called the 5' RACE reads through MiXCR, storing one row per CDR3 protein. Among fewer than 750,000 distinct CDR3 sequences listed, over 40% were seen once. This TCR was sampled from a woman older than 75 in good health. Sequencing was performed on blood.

The CDR3 region is CASTRGDTYEQYF. CDR3 nucleotides: TGCGCCAGCACGCGAGGCGATACCTACGAGCAGTACTTC. This rearrangement joins TRBV5-1 to TRBJ2-7, with D unresolved. With 6 bases removed from V and 2 bases from J, the gap between germline ends came to 12 bases. There are 13 residues in the CDR3. The germline V gene encodes CDR1 SGHRS and CDR2 YFSETQ.